This T cell receptor beta chain was captured by sequencing in a study of blood T cells in healthy people across ages. The CDR3 totals 16 residues. The germline V gene has CDR1 MNHEY and CDR2 SMNVEV (reference sequence). V dropped 5 bases and J dropped 0 bases, with 14 bases sitting between them. Next came a second PCR, run for about 6 to 12 cycles, which used a sample-barcoded 5' primer along with a J-beta primer mix. TCRdb reanalysed the 5' RACE reads using MiXCR and keeps one entry per CDR3 protein. There are about 1.4 million distinct CDR3 sequences in the sample; approximately 59% occur only once, and about 6.7% lies in the top ten.

The specimen was blood. The clonotype comes from a man aged 18 to 30 in good health. This sequence joins TRBV27 and TRBJ1-5; D may be TRBD1 (6 bases). The DNA for the CDR3 is TGTGCCAGCAGTCCCTTACAGGGTATTAGCAATCAGCCCCAGCATTTT. It codes for CASSPLQGISNQPQHF.